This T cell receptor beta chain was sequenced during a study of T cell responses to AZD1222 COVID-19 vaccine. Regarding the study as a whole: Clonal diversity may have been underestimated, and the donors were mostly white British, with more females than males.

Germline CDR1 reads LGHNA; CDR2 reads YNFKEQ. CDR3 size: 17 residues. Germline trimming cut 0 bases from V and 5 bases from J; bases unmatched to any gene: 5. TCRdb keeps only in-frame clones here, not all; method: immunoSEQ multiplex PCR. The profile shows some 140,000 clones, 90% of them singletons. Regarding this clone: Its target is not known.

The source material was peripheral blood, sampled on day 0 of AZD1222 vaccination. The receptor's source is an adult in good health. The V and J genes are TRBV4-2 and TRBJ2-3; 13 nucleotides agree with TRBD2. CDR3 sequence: CASSQDGTSGMGDTQYF. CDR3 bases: TGTGCCAGCAGCCAAGACGGGACTAGCGGGATGGGAGATACGCAGTATTTT.